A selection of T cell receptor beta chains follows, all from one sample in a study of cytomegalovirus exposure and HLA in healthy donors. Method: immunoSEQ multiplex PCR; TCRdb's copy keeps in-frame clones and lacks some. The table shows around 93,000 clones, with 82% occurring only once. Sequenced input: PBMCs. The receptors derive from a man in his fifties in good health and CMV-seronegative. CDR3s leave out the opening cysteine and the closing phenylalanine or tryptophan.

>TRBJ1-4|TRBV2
ASQVGQGYEKLF
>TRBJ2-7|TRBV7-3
ASSFGQGSEQY
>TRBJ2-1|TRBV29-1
SVEDSGTGLNEQF
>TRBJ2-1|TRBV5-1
ASSSLVTGNVGYEQF
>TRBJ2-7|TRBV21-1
ASNKPGQGPVVAYEQY
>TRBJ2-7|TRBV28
ASSPMAGEWYEQY
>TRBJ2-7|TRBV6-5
ASTHTQGIYEQY
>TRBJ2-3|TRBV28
ASSVHGQTQY
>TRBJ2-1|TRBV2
ASSGGSSYNEQF
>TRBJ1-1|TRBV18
ASSPRVDPGTEAF
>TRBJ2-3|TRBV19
ASSIGGTDTQY
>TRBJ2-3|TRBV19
ASIGGQGLDTQY
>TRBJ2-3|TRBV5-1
ASGAESTDTQY
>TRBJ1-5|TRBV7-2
ASSLAADSLYQPQH
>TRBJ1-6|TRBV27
ASSSQTAMGSPLH
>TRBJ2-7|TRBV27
ASSRRGYEQY
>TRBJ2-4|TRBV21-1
ASSRYRSKGALENIQY
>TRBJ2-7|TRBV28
ASSLKPTGGEQY
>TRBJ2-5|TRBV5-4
ASSLAVRETQY
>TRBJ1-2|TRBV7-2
ASSFIYGTGAFANYGYT
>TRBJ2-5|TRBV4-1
ASSQEQGARETQY
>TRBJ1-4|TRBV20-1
SVDDRDKLF
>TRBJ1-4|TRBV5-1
ASSLGGVQGNEKLF
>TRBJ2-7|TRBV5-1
ASSFLPGTGSYEQY
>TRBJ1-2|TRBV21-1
ASSPRGRDREPGYVGYT
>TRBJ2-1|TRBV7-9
ASSGVGTSGTSYNEQF
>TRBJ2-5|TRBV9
ASSRGYQETQY
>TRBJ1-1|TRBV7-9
ASSLIGVEAF
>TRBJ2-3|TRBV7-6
ASSLDFSGSTDTQY
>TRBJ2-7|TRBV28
ASSFRDRWNPYEQY